One and the same sample provided the 3 T cell receptor beta chains below, sequenced in a study of Ad26.COV2.S vaccination and SARS-CoV-2 variants. Profiling relied on immunoSEQ multiplex PCR, and the TCRdb table lists in-frame clones only, not all of them. Here the sample spans about 420,000 clones, approximately 87% being singletons. This sample's treatment: 15 to 20 received Ad26.COV2.S at low or high dose, single or two shots; about five received placebo; per-sample allocation not given. Specimen acquisition occurred on day 63 following the initial vaccine or placebo injection. The sequences come from peripheral blood, collected in a trial of Ad26.COV2.S vaccine versus placebo. These receptors were collected from a person between 18 and 65 years old who received the Ad26.COV2.S COVID-19 vaccine or a placebo.

The chain recombines TRBV3-1 (or the pseudogene TRBV3-2) with TRBJ2-1, with 8 bases fitting TRBD2. The CDR3 is made up of 19 amino acids. CDR1 is LGHDT and CDR2 is YNNKEL in the germline V gene (reference sequence). Germline trimming cut 0 bases from V and 0 bases from J; bases unmatched to any gene: 10. The CDR3 DNA sequence: TGTGCCAGCAGCCAAGATTGCGGATTAGCGGGGAGCTCCTACAATGAGCAGTTCTTC. Translated, it gives CASSQDCGLAGSSYNEQFF.

The chain couples TRBV9 to TRBJ1-1; 9 bases match TRBD1. CDR3 length: 14 amino acids. The junction had 4 bases not matched to a gene; V was cut back by 3 bases and J by 4 bases. Germline lookup yields CDR1 SGDLS and CDR2 YYNGEE. The DNA for the CDR3 is TGTGCCAGCAGCGCATCGGACAGGGGCACTGAAGCTTTCTTT. This translates into CASSASDRGTEAFF.

The chain is built from TRBV7-9 and TRBJ1-1; TRBD1 matches 7 bases. The germline V gene encodes CDR1 SEHNR and CDR2 FQNEAQ (reference sequence). The CDR3 totals 15 residues. The V segment lost 1 base and the J segment 2 bases; nucleotides outside the gene matches: 4. CDR3 DNA sequence: TGTGCCAGCAGCTTAGGGGACAGAGTAAACACTGAAGCTTTCTTT. It specifies CASSLGDRVNTEAFF.